The present T cell receptor beta chain was sequenced within a study of T cell changes during pregnancy in multiple sclerosis. TCRdb's table, derived via immunoSEQ multiplex PCR, lists solely in-frame clones and lacks some. The data contain roughly 48,000 clones, roughly 92% of them singletons. Looked up from germline, CDR1 is PRHDT and CDR2 is FYEKMQ (reference sequence). Trimming pared 5 bases from V and 0 bases from J, leaving 10 bases between. The CDR3 sequence is 14 residues long. The V call is TRBV13, the J call TRBJ1-2; D is uncertain. The clonotype was recovered from a female donor with multiple sclerosis, enrolled in a pregnancy study. The sample was CD4+ T cells from peripheral blood mononuclear cells, taken in the third trimester of pregnancy. The CDR3 coding sequence is TGTGCCAGCAGCATGGGTCAGGCTAACTATGGCTACACCTTC. It encodes CASSMGQANYGYTF.